The 23 T cell receptor beta chains below were found in one sample sequenced in a study. TCRdb re-derived calls from the 5' RACE reads in MiXCR, one entry per CDR3 protein. The sample holds tens of thousands of distinct CDR3 sequences; 25% to 30% are singletons and the top ten take more than 3%. Sequencing was carried out using tumor-infiltrating memory CD4+ T cells sorted from the breast tumor. Subset of the sample: memory CD4+ T cells, CD4+CD45RO+CD25-. These receptors originate from a female donor with breast cancer.

The chain is built from TRBV28 and TRBJ1-1; D not certain. V was cut by 6 bases and J by 1 base, with 9 bases left in between. Per the germline V gene, CDR1 is MDHEN and CDR2 is SYDVKM. The CDR3 is 13 residues long. The CDR3 coding sequence is TGTGCCAGCAGGCCCCCAGAGAACACTGAAGCTTTCTTT. Translating gives CASRPPENTEAFF.

The CDR3 nucleotides are TGTGCCAGCTCACCCGCCCGGGACTCCTACGAGCAGTACTTC. This gives the protein CASSPARDSYEQYF. The chain joins TRBV18 to TRBJ2-7; perhaps TRBD2 as D (5 bases). There are 14 residues in the CDR3. Germline V gives CDR1 KGHSH, CDR2 LQKENI. V lost 3 bases and J lost 0, with 9 bases in between.

This clonotype was counted a few times. The chain has TRBV29-1 and TRBJ1-6; TRBD1 matches 7 bases. The V segment lost 1 base and the J segment 8 bases; nucleotides outside the gene matches: 8. CDR1 SQVTM and CDR2 ANQGSEA come from the germline V gene. The CDR3 totals 15 residues. The CDR3 DNA sequence: TGCAGCGTTGAAGGGGACAGAGTTATAGATTCACCCCTCCACTTT. It yields the protein CSVEGDRVIDSPLHF. The whole variable domain, remainder taken from reference TRBV29-1 and TRBJ1-6, is SAVISQKPSRDICQRGTSLTIQCQVDSQVTMMFWYRQQPGQSLTLIATANQGSEATYESGFVIDKFPISRPNLTFSTLTVSNMSPEDSSIYLCSVEGDRVIDSPLHFGNGTRLTVT.

The rearrangement links TRBV6-2 or TRBV6-3 to TRBJ2-3; TRBD2 might be the D (6 bases). Germline V lookup: CDR1 MNHEY, CDR2 SVGEGT. V was pared by 5 bases and J by 0 bases, with 15 bases between. CDR3 size: 16 residues. CDR3 sequence reads: CASSRRCGASTDTQYF. DNA of the CDR3: TGTGCCAGCAGTCGTCGCTGCGGGGCTAGCACAGATACGCAGTATTTT.

This clonotype was detected only a few times. The J gene is TRBJ1-2, the V gene TRBV5-1; D possibly corresponds to TRBD1 (5 bases). Germline CDR1 SGHRS, CDR2 YFSETQ. The V end was cut by 4 bases, the J end by 0 bases, with 10 bases between. The CDR3 extends over 14 amino acids. CDR3 residues: CASSRDVSNYGYTF. CDR3 in DNA: TGCGCCAGCAGCCGGGACGTTTCTAACTATGGCTACACCTTC.

This clonotype was seen a handful of times. The J gene is TRBJ2-2, the V gene TRBV24-1; no reliable D call. The germline V and J ends were trimmed by 0 bases and 4 bases, with 14 bases remaining between them. Germline CDR1 and CDR2: KGHDR and SFDVKD. The CDR3 is 17 amino acids. CDR3 nucleotide sequence: TGTGCCACCAGTGATTTGCCAATAGAAGGAGTCACCGGGGAGCTGTTTTTT. Protein sequence: CATSDLPIEGVTGELFF.

CDR3 amino acids: CSAARGNYGYTF. As DNA, the CDR3 is TGCAGTGCCGCACGGGGCAACTATGGCTACACCTTC. The rearrangement joins TRBV20-1 to TRBJ1-2; D perhaps matches TRBD1 (5 bases). CDR3 length: 12 amino acids. V gave up 6 bases and J gave up 2 bases, with 10 bases separating them. Germline CDR1 DFQATT, CDR2 SNEGSKA (reference sequence).

This clonotype came up many times. The CDR3 loop reads CASSLRLANEQYF. The CDR3, as DNA: TGTGCCAGCAGCTTGCGGCTAGCGAACGAGCAGTACTTC. The gene calls are TRBV7-2 and TRBJ2-7, with a tentative D call TRBD2 (6 bases). Germline V gene lookup returns CDR1 SGHTA and CDR2 FQGNSA. The ends were cut back, 3 bases at V and 5 bases at J, with 11 bases in the middle. This CDR3 contains 13 residues.

The gene calls are TRBV6-6 and TRBJ2-5, with unresolved D. Germline V CDR1 and CDR2: MNHNY, SVGAGI (reference sequence). This CDR3 contains 13 residues. V was pared by 7 bases and J by 9 bases, with 18 bases between. Written as DNA, the CDR3 is TGTGCCAGCAAGATCGGTCCCCAGAGAGCCCAGTACTTC. Its protein is CASKIGPQRAQYF.

This clonotype was counted only a few times. The J gene is TRBJ2-3, the V gene TRBV7-2; no definite D call. Trimming took 3 bases from V and 11 from J, leaving 9 bases between them. Looked up from germline, CDR1 is SGHTA and CDR2 is FQGNSA. The CDR3 is 11 amino acids. CDR3: CASSLGPGQYF. The CDR3 region has the DNA TGTGCCAGCAGCTTGGGTCCGGGGCAGTATTTT.

Comments on this clonotype: The junction does not match germline at one end; this may be a read error. The rearrangement uses TRBV6-6 and TRBJ1-1; no firm D call. The CDR3 consists of 14 residues. Germline-derived CDR1 and CDR2 are MNHNY and SVGAGI (reference sequence). CDR3 DNA sequence: TGTGCCAGCAGTACCTTAACAGTGAACACTGAAGCTTGCTTT. Encoded protein: CASSTLTVNTEACF.

This chain joins TRBV20-1 and TRBJ2-2; TRBD1 aligns across 8 bases. This CDR3 spans 14 amino acids. In germline, CDR1 is DFQATT, CDR2 SNEGSKA (reference sequence). The CDR3 is CSASGTGRTGELFF. The CDR3 nucleotides are TGCAGCGCTTCCGGGACAGGCCGCACCGGGGAGCTGTTTTTT.

The rearrangement joins TRBV2 to TRBJ1-1; no firm D call. This CDR3 has 13 amino acids. Trimming took 3 bases from V and 1 from J, leaving 6 bases between them. CDR1 is SNHLY, CDR2 FYNNEI, per germline. CDR3 region: CASSEVENTEAFF. As DNA, the CDR3 is TGTGCCAGCAGTGAGGTAGAGAACACTGAAGCTTTCTTT.

Only a few counts were recorded for this clonotype. This chain connects TRBV28 to TRBJ2-7; the D gene is possibly TRBD2 (6 bases). Trimming pared 0 bases from V and 4 bases from J, leaving 16 bases between. CDR3 length: 16 residues. Germline CDR1 and CDR2: MDHEN and SYDVKM. The CDR3 loop is CASSLWSGASRYEQYF. Here the CDR3 DNA reads TGTGCCAGCAGTTTATGGTCGGGAGCGTCCAGGTACGAGCAGTACTTC.

This rearrangement joins TRBV7-3 to TRBJ2-5; 10 bases fit TRBD1. The trim removed 5 bases at V and 5 bases at J, leaving 8 bases unmatched. This CDR3 region has 15 residues. Germline V gives CDR1 SGHTA, CDR2 FQGTGA. CDR3 sequence: CASSPGTGVAETQYF. The CDR3, as DNA: TGTGCCAGCAGCCCAGGGACAGGGGTGGCGGAGACCCAGTACTTC.

This clonotype was seen a handful of times. The chain has TRBV6-1 and TRBJ1-2; a possible D gene is TRBD1 (5 bases). V shed 5 bases and J shed 4 bases, with 14 bases lying between them. In germline, CDR1 is MNHNS, CDR2 SASEGT. This CDR3 is built from 14 residues. CDR3 sequence: CASSNSGTAYGYTF. Here the CDR3 DNA reads TGTGCCAGCAGTAATTCCGGGACGGCCTATGGCTACACCTTC.

The chain links TRBV7-9 to TRBJ1-3; no firm D call. Trimming stripped 3 bases from V and 4 bases from J, with 13 bases between. Germline assignment: CDR1 SEHNR and CDR2 FQNEAQ (reference sequence). The CDR3 runs 15 residues. The CDR3 loop reads CASSFDYSGGNTIYF. The CDR3 nucleotides are TGTGCCAGCAGCTTCGATTATTCCGGGGGAAACACCATATATTTT.

At least ten counts were recorded for this clonotype. J is TRBJ2-3 and V is TRBV7-2; D perhaps matches TRBD2 (5 bases). Germline V CDR1 and CDR2: SGHTA, FQGNSA. This CDR3 has 15 amino acids. Trimming left V 4 bases short and J 0 bases short, with 11 bases between. Here the CDR3 reads CASSSDYLSTDTQYF. The CDR3 coding sequence is TGTGCCAGCAGCTCCGACTACCTCAGCACAGATACGCAGTATTTT.

V usage is TRBV5-1 and J usage is TRBJ1-1, with 8 bases fitting TRBD1. V trimming: 2 bases; J trimming: 0 bases; junction bases outside the gene matches: 3. CDR1 and CDR2 (germline): SGHRS, YFSETQ. The CDR3 length is 15 residues. In DNA, the CDR3 is TGCGCCAGCAGCTTTGGGACAGGATTGAACACTGAAGCTTTCTTT. Protein sequence: CASSFGTGLNTEAFF.

Points on this clonotype: The junction departs from the called germline gene at one end, perhaps through a read error. The V and J genes are TRBV5-1 and TRBJ2-3; D might be TRBD1 (5 bases). CDR1 is SGHRS and CDR2 is YFSETQ in the germline V gene. This CDR3 is built from 13 residues. This chain's CDR3 is CASSSLGTGTQYF. The CDR3 DNA is TGCGCCAGCAGCTCCTTAGGTACAGGTACGCAGTATTTT.

This rearrangement joins TRBV7-2 to TRBJ2-1; TRBD2 agrees at 11 bases. The CDR3 runs 15 residues. Losses at the gene ends were 3 bases for V and 11 bases for J; bases not matched to a gene: 9. Looked up from germline, CDR1 is SGHTA and CDR2 is FQGNSA. The CDR3 reads CASSLRLAGGGKQFF. The CDR3 DNA sequence: TGTGCCAGCAGCTTGAGGCTAGCGGGAGGAGGAAAGCAGTTCTTC.

This clonotype was observed a handful of times. V gene TRBV2 combines with J gene TRBJ1-2; D is possibly TRBD1 (6 bases). Germline loops: CDR1 SNHLY, CDR2 FYNNEI. V was shortened by 10 bases and J by 6 bases, with 15 bases between the two germline ends. The CDR3 consists of 12 residues. CDR3 sequence: CATRWTENGYTF. For the CDR3, the DNA is TGTGCCACCCGGTGGACAGAAAATGGCTACACCTTC.

The V call is TRBV6-5, the J call TRBJ2-3; D is perhaps TRBD1 or TRBD2 (7 bases each). CDR3 length: 17 amino acids. The germline V gene has CDR1 MNHEY and CDR2 SVGAGI. Between the trimmed V and J ends, which lost 4 bases and 4 bases, there was a span of 21 bases. As DNA, the CDR3 is TGTGCCAGCAGTTCAGCAGGGGGGAGGGGGAGGGCAGATACGCAGTATTTT. Translating gives CASSSAGGRGRADTQYF.